The 25 T cell receptor beta chains reported below all come from one sample, sequenced in a study of T-cell reconstitution after alpha-beta-depleted transplantation in children. Using unique molecular identifiers, the investigators prepared the TCRbeta library. Each CDR3 protein is one row after TCRdb ran MiXCR on the PCR reads. The data show 670,000 or so distinct CDR3 sequences, around 13% seen once. Here the sequenced sample was PBMCs, taken before TCRalphabeta/CD19-depleted stem cell transplant. These receptors all stem from a girl aged 2 to 10 with congenital amegakaryocytic thrombocytopenia, due to receive a stem cell transplant.

Many counts were recorded for this clonotype. The chain joins TRBV28 to TRBJ2-7; D remains unclear. V lost 1 base to trimming and J lost 4 bases, with 11 bases between them. The CDR3 has 14 amino acids. Germline-derived CDR1 and CDR2 are MDHEN and SYDVKM. The chain's CDR3 is CASSLYIQRYEQYF. DNA of the CDR3: TGTGCCAGCAGTTTATATATACAGAGATACGAGCAGTACTTC.

This clonotype was seen repeatedly, ten times or more. This chain links TRBV20-1 with TRBJ2-3; D is undetermined. This CDR3 spans 11 amino acids. Germline V lookup: CDR1 DFQATT, CDR2 SNEGSKA (reference sequence). The V end was cut by 6 bases, the J end by 7 bases, with 11 bases between. The CDR3 nucleotides read TGCAGTGCGCAAACAGATTATACGCAGTATTTT. The encoded protein is CSAQTDYTQYF.

In its sample, this clonotype was seen many times. The CDR3 nucleotides read TGTGCCAGCTCACCACCCCTAGGGCCCAATGAGCAGTTCTTC. Its protein is CASSPPLGPNEQFF. J is TRBJ2-1 and V is TRBV18, with D unclear. Trimming left V 0 bases short and J 6 bases short, with 9 bases between. CDR3 length: 14 residues. Germline V CDR1 and CDR2: KGHSH, LQKENI.

This clonotype was counted ten times or more. The rearrangement links TRBV20-1 to TRBJ1-3; D is uncertain. The CDR3 totals 13 residues. V dropped 3 bases and J dropped 4 bases, with 10 bases sitting between them. The germline V gene encodes CDR1 DFQATT and CDR2 SNEGSKA (reference sequence). CDR3 in DNA: TGCAGTGCTAGGAGGCCAGAGGGAAACACCATATATTTT. It codes for CSARRPEGNTIYF.

This clonotype has at least ten counts. This CDR3 reads CSARVSSEGAPLHF. The CDR3 coding sequence is TGCAGTGCTAGAGTTTCAAGCGAAGGCGCACCCCTCCACTTT. The chain uses TRBV20-1 and TRBJ1-6; D is ambiguous. The CDR3 extends over 14 amino acids. Germline V gene lookup returns CDR1 DFQATT and CDR2 SNEGSKA (reference sequence). V gave up 1 base and J gave up 11 bases, with 15 bases separating them.

This clonotype was detected ten times or more. The rearrangement joins TRBV20-1 to TRBJ2-3; TRBD2 aligns across 8 bases. V lost 0 bases to trimming and J lost 6 bases; unmatched junction nucleotides: 11. Germline lookup yields CDR1 DFQATT and CDR2 SNEGSKA (reference sequence). CDR3 length: 16 amino acids. The CDR3: CSARDTGAGVFDTQYF. The CDR3 DNA sequence: TGCAGTGCTAGAGATACAGGAGCGGGAGTGTTTGATACGCAGTATTTT.

This clonotype was observed at least ten times. This rearrangement joins TRBV20-1 to TRBJ2-3; tentative D call: TRBD2 (5 bases). This CDR3 has 11 amino acids. Between the trimmed V and J ends, which lost 6 bases and 8 bases, there was a span of 12 bases. Germline CDR1 and CDR2: DFQATT and SNEGSKA (reference sequence). CDR3 bases: TGCAGTGCAGGCCTAGCTAGTACGCAGTATTTT. Amino acid sequence: CSAGLASTQYF.

This clonotype has a handful of counts. DNA of the CDR3: TGTGCCAGCACCCAGTTTGTGAGCTACGAGCAGTACTTC. As protein: CASTQFVSYEQYF. The chain recombines TRBV7-2 with TRBJ2-7; D uncertain. Looked up from germline, CDR1 is SGHTA and CDR2 is FQGNSA. Trimming shortened V by 7 bases and J by 3 bases, and 13 bases separated the two germline ends. This CDR3 region has 13 residues.

The chain couples TRBV29-1 to TRBJ2-7; 9 bases are a match to TRBD1. The CDR3 length is 16 residues. The germline gives CDR1 SQVTM, CDR2 ANQGSEA. The V gene end was trimmed by 1 base and the J gene end by 1 base; junction bases not matched to a gene: 8. CDR3: CSVEGQEGTGSYEQYF. In DNA, the CDR3 is TGCAGCGTTGAAGGTCAGGAGGGGACAGGGTCCTACGAGCAGTACTTC.

In its sample, this clonotype was seen many times. The V call is TRBV5-6, the J call TRBJ1-2; 11 bases are shared with TRBD1. Per germline, CDR1 SGHDT and CDR2 YYEEEE. This CDR3 is built from 17 residues. J was trimmed by 3 bases and V by 3 bases; bases with no gene match: 10. CDR3 region: CASSWSGQGAYHYGYTF. The CDR3 region has the DNA TGTGCCAGCAGCTGGTCCGGACAGGGGGCTTACCACTATGGCTACACCTTC.

This clonotype showed up just a few times. The rearrangement links TRBV6-1 to TRBJ2-4; D unclear. The V gene's germline CDR1 is MNHNS and CDR2 SASEGT. This CDR3 has 15 amino acids. V was clipped by 8 bases and J by 3 bases, with 17 bases between them. The CDR3 DNA reads TGTGCCAGCGATGGGAAAAAGGTCGGCAAAAACATTCAGTACTTC. Protein: CASDGKKVGKNIQYF.

The sample holds many counts of this clonotype. This rearrangement joins TRBV5-1 to TRBJ2-4; maybe TRBD2 (5 bases). This CDR3 has 15 amino acids. Trimming shortened V by 9 bases and J by 0 bases, and 16 bases separated the two germline ends. CDR1 is SGHRS, CDR2 YFSETQ, per germline. CDR3 nucleotide sequence: TGCGCCACAGAGGAATTAGCGACAGCCAAAAACATTCAGTACTTC. Amino acids: CATEELATAKNIQYF.

This clonotype was observed at least ten times. The chain couples TRBV20-1 to TRBJ2-4; 11 nucleotides line up with TRBD2. V shed 7 bases and J 1 base; nucleotides not matched to a gene: 12. This CDR3 region has 17 residues. Germline V gene data show CDR1 as DFQATT and CDR2 as SNEGSKA (reference sequence). The CDR3 here is CSGFGLAGGHAKNIQYF. CDR3 sequence (DNA): TGCAGTGGGTTTGGGCTAGCGGGAGGCCATGCCAAAAACATTCAGTACTTC.

The chain links TRBV15 to TRBJ2-3, with TRBD2 identical over 10 bases. With V trimmed by 3 bases and J by 0 bases, 9 bases remained unmatched. The CDR3 has 18 residues. The germline V gene encodes CDR1 LNHNV and CDR2 YYDKDF (reference sequence). The CDR3 spells CATSRERTSGTSTDTQYF. CDR3 DNA sequence: TGTGCCACCAGCAGGGAAAGGACTAGCGGTACTAGCACAGATACGCAGTATTTT.

About this clonotype itself: A much larger clonotype is one base distant, so this may be a read error. In DNA, the CDR3 is TGCGCCAGCAGCCTCGGGACAGAATCCTACAATGAGCAGTTCTTC. It is translated as CASSLGTESYNEQFF. The chain has TRBV5-1 and TRBJ2-1; TRBD1 matches at 7 bases. Trimming took 4 bases from V and 1 from J; bases not matched to a gene: 5. The CDR3 totals 15 residues. Germline loops: CDR1 SGHRS, CDR2 YFSETQ.

Concerning this clonotype itself: A read error may explain this, as a much larger clone is one base away. The CDR3 sequence: CASSSHQGSVYQPQHF. In DNA, the CDR3 is TGTGCCAGCAGTTCCCACCAGGGCAGTGTTTATCAGCCCCAGCATTTT. V usage is TRBV28 and J usage is TRBJ1-5; D possibly corresponds to TRBD1 (5 bases). V lost 4 bases to trimming and J lost 5 bases, with 18 bases between them. Looked up from germline, CDR1 is MDHEN and CDR2 is SYDVKM. The CDR3 covers 16 residues.

This clonotype was seen at least ten times. This sequence joins TRBV20-1 and TRBJ2-2; D unclear. CDR1 is DFQATT, CDR2 SNEGSKA, per germline (reference sequence). The ends were cut back, 4 bases at V and 2 bases at J, with 11 bases in the middle. The CDR3 is 14 residues long. CDR3 loop: CSATRTSNTGELFF. The CDR3 bases are TGCAGTGCTACCCGGACGTCAAACACCGGGGAGCTGTTTTTT.

This clonotype came up many times. This chain uses TRBV20-1 with TRBJ1-2, with D hard to call. Germline assignment: CDR1 DFQATT and CDR2 SNEGSKA (reference sequence). This CDR3 has 12 amino acids. The ends were cut back, 2 bases at V and 7 bases at J, with 11 bases in the middle. CDR3 amino acids: CSARPDNRGYTF. The CDR3, as DNA: TGCAGTGCTAGACCTGACAATCGTGGCTACACCTTC.

The table lists this clonotype with a few counts. The chain carries TRBV4-2 and TRBJ2-5; 13 bases line up with TRBD2. Per the germline V gene, CDR1 is LGHNA and CDR2 is YNFKEQ. The CDR3 is 16 amino acids. V lost 2 bases, J lost 5 bases, and 5 bases stayed unmatched. The CDR3, as DNA: TGTGCCAGCAGCCAAAGGACTAGCGGGAGCGTGGAGACCCAGTACTTC. Translation gives CASSQRTSGSVETQYF.

This clonotype was counted ten times or more. The chain combines TRBV6-1 with TRBJ2-5, with no clear D. V was clipped by 6 bases and J by 5 bases, with 19 bases between them. CDR3 length: 15 amino acids. Germline V gene data show CDR1 as MNHNS and CDR2 as SASEGT. The CDR3 sequence: CASSSKWASWETQYF. CDR3 nucleotides: TGTGCCAGCAGCTCGAAGTGGGCCTCTTGGGAGACCCAGTACTTC.

This clonotype was picked up a small number of times. The chain links TRBV29-1 to TRBJ1-1; D is possibly TRBD1 (5 bases). The CDR3 runs 12 residues. Trimming took 4 bases from V and 11 from J, leaving 17 bases between them. CDR1 is SQVTM, CDR2 ANQGSEA, per germline. The CDR3 coding sequence is TGCAGCGTTGCTTCGCGCGGGGACTGGGCTTTCTTT. It translates to CSVASRGDWAFF.

Many counts were recorded for this clonotype. The chain has TRBV5-1 and TRBJ1-1; TRBD1 might be the D (6 bases). Trimming left V 5 bases short and J 1 base short, with 6 bases between. CDR3 length: 12 residues. In germline, CDR1 is SGHRS, CDR2 YFSETQ. As DNA, the CDR3 is TGCGCCAGCAGGACAGGGAACACTGAAGCTTTCTTT. It specifies CASRTGNTEAFF.

This clonotype was recorded many times. The chain is built from TRBV5-4 and TRBJ2-1; 7 nucleotides match TRBD1. Trimming cost V 5 bases and J 6 bases; bases outside gene matches: 5. The CDR3 covers 13 residues. The germline gives CDR1 SGHNT, CDR2 YYREEE (reference sequence). CDR3 nucleotides: TGTGCCAGCAGTTGGACAGGCTCCAATGAGCAGTTCTTC. This gives the protein CASSWTGSNEQFF. Filled out from reference TRBV5-4 and TRBJ2-1, the complete variable domain reads ETGVTQSPTHLIKTRGQQVTLRCSSQSGHNTVSWYQQALGQGPQFIFQYYREEENGRGNFPPRFSGLQFPNYSSELNVNALELDDSALYLCASSWTGSNEQFFGPGTRLTVL.

J is TRBJ2-5 and V is TRBV27; D gene unclear. Per the germline V gene, CDR1 is MNHEY and CDR2 is SMNVEV (reference sequence). The CDR3 is 16 amino acids. Deletions cut 5 bases from V and 5 bases from J, with 21 bases between. In nucleotides, the CDR3 is TGTGCCAGCAGTCCCTCGTTGATGCTAGTCTGGGAGACCCAGTACTTC. Residues: CASSPSLMLVWETQYF.

V usage is TRBV5-1 and J usage is TRBJ2-3, with 16 bases matching TRBD2. The CDR3 length is 20 residues. The trim removed 4 bases at V and 1 base at J, leaving 12 bases unmatched. Germline V gene sequence: CDR1 SGHRS, CDR2 YFSETQ. The chain's CDR3 is CASSGRGTSGRVPGTDTQYF. Here the CDR3 DNA reads TGCGCCAGCAGCGGCAGGGGGACTAGCGGGAGGGTCCCTGGCACAGATACGCAGTATTTT.